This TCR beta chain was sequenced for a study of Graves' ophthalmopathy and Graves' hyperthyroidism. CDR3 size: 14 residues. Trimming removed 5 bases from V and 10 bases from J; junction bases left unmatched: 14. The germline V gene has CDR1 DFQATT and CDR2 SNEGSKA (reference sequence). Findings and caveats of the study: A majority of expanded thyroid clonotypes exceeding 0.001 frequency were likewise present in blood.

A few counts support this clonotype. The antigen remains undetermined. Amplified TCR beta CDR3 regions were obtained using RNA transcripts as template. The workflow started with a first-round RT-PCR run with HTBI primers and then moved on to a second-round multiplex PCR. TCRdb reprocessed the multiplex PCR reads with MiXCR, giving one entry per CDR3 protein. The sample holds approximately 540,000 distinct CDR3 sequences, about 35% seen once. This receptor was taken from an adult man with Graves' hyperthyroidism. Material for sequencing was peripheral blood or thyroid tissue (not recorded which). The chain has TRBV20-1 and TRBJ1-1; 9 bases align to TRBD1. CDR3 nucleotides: TGCAGTGCTGGGGTGGGACAGGGAGGTTTTGGAGCTTTCTTT. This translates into CSAGVGQGGFGAFF.